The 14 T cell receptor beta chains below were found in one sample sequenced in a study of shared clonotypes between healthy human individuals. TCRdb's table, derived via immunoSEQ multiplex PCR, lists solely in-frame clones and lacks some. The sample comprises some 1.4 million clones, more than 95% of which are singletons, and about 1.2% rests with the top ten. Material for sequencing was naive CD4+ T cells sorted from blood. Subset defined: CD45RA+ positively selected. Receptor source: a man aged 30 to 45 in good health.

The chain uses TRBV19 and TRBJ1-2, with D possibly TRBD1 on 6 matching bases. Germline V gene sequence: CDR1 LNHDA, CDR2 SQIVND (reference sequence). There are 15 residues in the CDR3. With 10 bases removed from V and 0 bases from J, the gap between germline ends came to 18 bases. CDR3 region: CATHRGIEANYGYTF. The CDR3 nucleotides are TGTGCCACTCATAGGGGGATTGAAGCTAACTATGGCTACACCTTC.

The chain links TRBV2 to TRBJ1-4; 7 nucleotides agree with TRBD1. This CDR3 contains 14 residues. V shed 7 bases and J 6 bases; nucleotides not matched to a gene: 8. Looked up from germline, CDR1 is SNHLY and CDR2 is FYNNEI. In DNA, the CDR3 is TGTGCCAGCAAGTTTGACAGGGTGGATGAAAAACTGTTTTTT. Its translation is CASKFDRVDEKLFF. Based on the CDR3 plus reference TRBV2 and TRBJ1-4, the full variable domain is EPEVTQTPSHQVTQMGQEVILRCVPISNHLYFYWYRQILGQKVEFLVSFYNNEISEKSEIFDDQFSVERPDGSNFTLKIRSTKLEDSAMYFCASKFDRVDEKLFFGSGTQLSVL.

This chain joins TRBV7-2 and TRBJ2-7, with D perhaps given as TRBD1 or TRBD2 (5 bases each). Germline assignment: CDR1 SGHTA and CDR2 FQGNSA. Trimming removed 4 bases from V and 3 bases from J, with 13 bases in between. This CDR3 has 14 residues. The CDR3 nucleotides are TGTGCCAGCAGCTCTTCGGGGCAAAACTACGAGCAGTACTTC. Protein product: CASSSSGQNYEQYF.

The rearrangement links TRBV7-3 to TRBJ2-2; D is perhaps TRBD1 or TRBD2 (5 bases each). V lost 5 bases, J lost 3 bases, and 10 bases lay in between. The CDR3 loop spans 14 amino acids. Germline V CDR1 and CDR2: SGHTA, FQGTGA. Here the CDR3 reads CASSPRGDTGELFF. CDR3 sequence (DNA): TGTGCCAGCAGCCCCCGAGGGGACACCGGGGAGCTGTTTTTT.

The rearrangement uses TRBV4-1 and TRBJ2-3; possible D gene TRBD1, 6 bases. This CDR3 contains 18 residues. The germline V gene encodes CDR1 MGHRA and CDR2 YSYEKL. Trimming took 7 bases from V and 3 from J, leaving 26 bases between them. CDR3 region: CASTMRPPDSWNTDTQYF. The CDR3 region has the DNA TGCGCCAGCACCATGCGTCCCCCGGACAGTTGGAATACAGATACGCAGTATTTT.

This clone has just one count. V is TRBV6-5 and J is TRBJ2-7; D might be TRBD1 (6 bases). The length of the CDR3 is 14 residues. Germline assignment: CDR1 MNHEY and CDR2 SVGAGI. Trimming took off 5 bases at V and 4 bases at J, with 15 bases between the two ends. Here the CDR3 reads CASSRSGTLYEQYF. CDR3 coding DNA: TGTGCCAGCAGTCGCTCCGGGACACTATACGAGCAGTACTTC.

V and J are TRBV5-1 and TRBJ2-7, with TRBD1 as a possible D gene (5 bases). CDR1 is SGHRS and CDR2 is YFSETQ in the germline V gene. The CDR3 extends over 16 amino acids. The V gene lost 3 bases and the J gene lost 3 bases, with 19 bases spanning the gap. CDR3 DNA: TGCGCCAGCAGCTCCCATCCTAGGCGTGACAGCTACGAGCAGTACTTC. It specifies CASSSHPRRDSYEQYF.

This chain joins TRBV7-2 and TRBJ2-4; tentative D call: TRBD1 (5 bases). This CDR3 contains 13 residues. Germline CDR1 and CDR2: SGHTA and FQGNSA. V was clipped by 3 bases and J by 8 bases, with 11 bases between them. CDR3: CASSLGLGDIQYF. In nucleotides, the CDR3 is TGTGCCAGCAGCTTGGGTCTAGGGGACATTCAGTACTTC.

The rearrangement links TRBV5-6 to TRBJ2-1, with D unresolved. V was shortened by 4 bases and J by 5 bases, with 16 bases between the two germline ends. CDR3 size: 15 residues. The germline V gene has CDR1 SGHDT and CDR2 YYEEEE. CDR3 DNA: TGTGCCAGCAGCCCCCAGAACCTCCCCAACAATGAGCAGTTCTTC. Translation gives CASSPQNLPNNEQFF.

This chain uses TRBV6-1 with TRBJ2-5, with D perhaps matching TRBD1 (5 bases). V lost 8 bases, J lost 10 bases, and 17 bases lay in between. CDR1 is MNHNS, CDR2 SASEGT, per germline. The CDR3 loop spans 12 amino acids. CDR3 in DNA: TGTGCCAGCGGCAGGGTCGTCTTGAGCCAGTACTTC. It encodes CASGRVVLSQYF.

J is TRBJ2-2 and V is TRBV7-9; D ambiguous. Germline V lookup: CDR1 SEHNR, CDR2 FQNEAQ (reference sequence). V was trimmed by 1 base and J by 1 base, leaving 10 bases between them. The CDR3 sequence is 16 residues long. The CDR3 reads CASSLVFQLNTGELFF. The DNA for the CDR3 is TGTGCCAGCAGCTTAGTCTTCCAGCTGAACACCGGGGAGCTGTTTTTT. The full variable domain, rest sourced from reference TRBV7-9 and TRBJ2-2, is DTGVSQNPRHKITKRGQNVTFRCDPISEHNRLYWYRQTLGQGPEFLTYFQNEAQLEKSRLLSDRFSAERPKGSFSTLEIQRTEQGDSAMYLCASSLVFQLNTGELFFGEGSRLTVL.

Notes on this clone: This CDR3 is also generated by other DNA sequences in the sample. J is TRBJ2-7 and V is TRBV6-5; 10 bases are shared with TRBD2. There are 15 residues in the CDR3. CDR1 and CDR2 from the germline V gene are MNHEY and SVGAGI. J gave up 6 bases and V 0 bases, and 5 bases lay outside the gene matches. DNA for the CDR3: TGTGCCAGCAGTTACTCAGGGCTAGCGGGAGCCGAGCAGTACTTC. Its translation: CASSYSGLAGAEQYF.

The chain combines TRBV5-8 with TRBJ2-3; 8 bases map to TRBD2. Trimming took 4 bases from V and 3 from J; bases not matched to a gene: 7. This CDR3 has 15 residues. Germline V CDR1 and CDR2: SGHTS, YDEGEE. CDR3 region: CASSTGGRLTDTQYF. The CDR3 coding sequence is TGTGCCAGCAGCACGGGGGGGCGGCTTACAGATACGCAGTATTTT.

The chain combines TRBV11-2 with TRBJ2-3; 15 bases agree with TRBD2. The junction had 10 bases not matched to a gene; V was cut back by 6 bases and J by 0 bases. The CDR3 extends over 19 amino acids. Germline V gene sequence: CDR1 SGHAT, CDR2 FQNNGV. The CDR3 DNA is TGTGCCAGCAGTTCTACCCGGACTAGCGGGAGGGCAAGCACAGATACGCAGTATTTT. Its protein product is CASSSTRTSGRASTDTQYF.